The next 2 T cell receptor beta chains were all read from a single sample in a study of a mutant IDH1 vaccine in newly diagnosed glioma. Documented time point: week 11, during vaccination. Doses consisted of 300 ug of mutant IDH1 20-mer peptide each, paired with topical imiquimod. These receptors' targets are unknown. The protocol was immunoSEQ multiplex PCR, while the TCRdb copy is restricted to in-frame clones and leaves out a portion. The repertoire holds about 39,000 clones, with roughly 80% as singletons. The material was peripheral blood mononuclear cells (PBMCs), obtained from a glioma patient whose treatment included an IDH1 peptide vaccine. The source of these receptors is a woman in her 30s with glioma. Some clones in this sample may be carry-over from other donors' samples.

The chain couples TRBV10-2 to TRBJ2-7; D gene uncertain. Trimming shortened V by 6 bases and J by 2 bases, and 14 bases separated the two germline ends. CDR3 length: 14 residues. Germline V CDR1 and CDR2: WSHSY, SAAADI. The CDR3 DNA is TGCGCCAGCAGCCTCAACGGTCTACCCTACGAGCAGTACTTC. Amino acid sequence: CASSLNGLPYEQYF.

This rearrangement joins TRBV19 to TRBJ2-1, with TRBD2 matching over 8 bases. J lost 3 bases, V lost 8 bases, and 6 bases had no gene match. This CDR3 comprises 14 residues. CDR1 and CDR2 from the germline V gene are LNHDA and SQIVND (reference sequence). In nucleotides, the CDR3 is TGTGCCAGTTCGGGAGGGGCCGTCTACAATGAGCAGTTCTTC. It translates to CASSGGAVYNEQFF.